This is a list of T cell receptor beta chains from one sample in a study of radiotherapy plus CTLA-4 blockade in lung cancer. Data came from immunoSEQ multiplex PCR; TCRdb stores just in-frame clones and leaves some out. The profile covers 45,000 to 55,000 clones, with around 86% appearing a single time and about 3.3% taken by the ten largest. Sample: peripheral blood, taken from a patient treated with radiotherapy plus ipilimumab. The receptors here all came from a human donor with non-small cell lung cancer who had stable disease on radiotherapy plus ipilimumab. Both conserved end residues are part of each CDR3. Fields, in order: J gene, clone size, V gene, D gene, CDR3 DNA, CDR3 protein. D genes are given only for firm matches. For some rows the clone size is stated as once, few or many, or as a class when expanded; others skip it.

j_call: TRBJ1-2; clone_size: -; v_call: TRBV15; d_call: -; cdr3_nt: TGTGCCACCAGCAGAGATCCGGGCGGGCGCCCGCTCTATGGCTACACCTTC; cdr3_aa: CATSRDPGGRPLYGYTF
j_call: TRBJ2-7; clone_size: -; v_call: TRBV6-6; d_call: -; cdr3_nt: TGTGCCAGCAGTTACTTTAACTTCTACTACGAGCAGTACTTC; cdr3_aa: CASSYFNFYYEQYF
j_call: TRBJ2-1; clone_size: -; v_call: TRBV9; d_call: TRBD2; cdr3_nt: TGTGCCAGCAGCGTGGGGACTAGCGGGAGCTGGAATGAGCAGTTCTTC; cdr3_aa: CASSVGTSGSWNEQFF
j_call: TRBJ2-5; clone_size: few; v_call: TRBV20-1; d_call: -; cdr3_nt: TGCAGTGAACAATTCCAAGAGACCCAGTACTTC; cdr3_aa: CSEQFQETQYF
j_call: TRBJ2-3; clone_size: -; v_call: TRBV27; d_call: -; cdr3_nt: TGTGCCAGCAGTTTTTCGACAATGGATACGCAGTATTTT; cdr3_aa: CASSFSTMDTQYF
j_call: TRBJ2-2; clone_size: -; v_call: TRBV4-1; d_call: -; cdr3_nt: TGCGCCAGCAGCCTACGCACAGAGAACACCGGGGAGCTGTTTTTT; cdr3_aa: CASSLRTENTGELFF
j_call: TRBJ1-1; clone_size: -; v_call: TRBV28; d_call: -; cdr3_nt: TGTGCCAGCAGTTCCGGGTTTGCTGAAGCTTTCTTT; cdr3_aa: CASSSGFAEAFF
j_call: TRBJ1-1; clone_size: -; v_call: TRBV7-9; d_call: TRBD1; cdr3_nt: TGTGCCAGCAGTTGGGACAGAGCAATTGAGAACACTGAAGCTTTCTTT; cdr3_aa: CASSWDRAIENTEAFF
j_call: TRBJ2-7; clone_size: -; v_call: TRBV7-2; d_call: -; cdr3_nt: TGTGCCAGCAGCTTAGACGGGAGTATCCCCTACGAGCAGTACTTC; cdr3_aa: CASSLDGSIPYEQYF
j_call: TRBJ1-4; clone_size: -; v_call: TRBV4-3; d_call: -; cdr3_nt: TGCGCCAGCAGCCAAGATCCACAGCCCGGTAATGAAAAACTGTTTTTT; cdr3_aa: CASSQDPQPGNEKLFF
j_call: TRBJ2-1; clone_size: -; v_call: TRBV27; d_call: TRBD2; cdr3_nt: TGTGCCAGCAGTTTCGGGACTAGCGGTTACAATGAGCAGTTCTTC; cdr3_aa: CASSFGTSGYNEQFF
j_call: TRBJ1-5; clone_size: -; v_call: TRBV10-3; d_call: -; cdr3_nt: TGTGCCATCAGTGGTACTATTGGGCAGCCCCAGCATTTT; cdr3_aa: CAISGTIGQPQHF
j_call: TRBJ2-7; clone_size: few; v_call: TRBV2; d_call: TRBD1; cdr3_nt: TGTGCCAGCAGTGAAAACAGGGGGCTGGGAGAGCAGTACTTC; cdr3_aa: CASSENRGLGEQYF
j_call: TRBJ1-4; clone_size: -; v_call: TRBV7-9; d_call: -; cdr3_nt: TGTGCCAGCAGCTGGTCGGGAGGCGAAAAACTGTTTTTT; cdr3_aa: CASSWSGGEKLFF
j_call: TRBJ2-1; clone_size: -; v_call: TRBV4-1; d_call: TRBD2; cdr3_nt: TGCGCCAGCAGCCAGGCTAGCGGGAGACGCAATGAGCAGTTCTTC; cdr3_aa: CASSQASGRRNEQFF
j_call: TRBJ2-7; clone_size: -; v_call: TRBV27; d_call: TRBD2; cdr3_nt: TGTGCCAGCAGTTTAAGATCGGCCCTAGCGGGAGGGCCCTACGAGCAGTACTTC; cdr3_aa: CASSLRSALAGGPYEQYF
j_call: TRBJ2-2; clone_size: once; v_call: TRBV6-1; d_call: -; cdr3_nt: TGTGCCAGCAATATCCAGGCGAACACCGGGGAGCTGTTTTTT; cdr3_aa: CASNIQANTGELFF
j_call: TRBJ2-1; clone_size: medium-sized; v_call: TRBV4-3; d_call: -; cdr3_nt: TGCGCCAGCAGCCAAGTGACGGGAAACTACAATGAGCAGTTCTTC; cdr3_aa: CASSQVTGNYNEQFF
j_call: TRBJ2-7; clone_size: -; v_call: TRBV28; d_call: TRBD2; cdr3_nt: TGTGCCAGCAGTCTCATATCCGGGACTAGCGCTCGGTACGAGCAGTACTTC; cdr3_aa: CASSLISGTSARYEQYF
j_call: TRBJ1-1; clone_size: -; v_call: TRBV5-8; d_call: -; cdr3_nt: TGTGCCAGCAGCTTGGCGCGGGAGATGGACACTGAAGCTTTCTTT; cdr3_aa: CASSLAREMDTEAFF
j_call: TRBJ2-1; clone_size: -; v_call: TRBV4-1; d_call: -; cdr3_nt: TGCGCCAGCAGCCCTTACGGGTTGGGCTACAATGAGCAGTTCTTC; cdr3_aa: CASSPYGLGYNEQFF
j_call: TRBJ1-4; clone_size: -; v_call: TRBV30; d_call: -; cdr3_nt: TGTGCCTGGAGTCGCTACAGTAATGAAAAACTGTTTTTT; cdr3_aa: CAWSRYSNEKLFF